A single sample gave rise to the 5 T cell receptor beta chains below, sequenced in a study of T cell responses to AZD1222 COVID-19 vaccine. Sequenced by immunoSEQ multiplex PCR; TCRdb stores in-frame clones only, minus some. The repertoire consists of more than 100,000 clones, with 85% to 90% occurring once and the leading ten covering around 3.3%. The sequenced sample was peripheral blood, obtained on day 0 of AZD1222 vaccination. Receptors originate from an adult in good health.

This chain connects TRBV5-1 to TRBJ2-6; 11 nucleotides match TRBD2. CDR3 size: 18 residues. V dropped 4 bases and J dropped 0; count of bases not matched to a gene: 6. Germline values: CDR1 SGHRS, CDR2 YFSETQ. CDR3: CASSPGLAAISGANVLTF. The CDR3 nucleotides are TGCGCCAGCAGCCCGGGACTAGCGGCAATCTCTGGGGCCAACGTCCTGACTTTC.

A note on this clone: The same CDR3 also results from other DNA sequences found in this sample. The CDR3 spells CASSQSSGLAGDLTGELFF. The CDR3 DNA is TGTGCCAGCAGCCAGTCCAGCGGACTAGCGGGGGACCTTACCGGGGAGCTGTTTTTT. The V and J genes are TRBV11-3 and TRBJ2-2; 13 bases are shared with TRBD2. From germline, CDR1 is SGHNT and CDR2 YENEEA. The CDR3 has 19 residues. V was clipped by 5 bases and J by 5 bases; unmatched bases: 14.

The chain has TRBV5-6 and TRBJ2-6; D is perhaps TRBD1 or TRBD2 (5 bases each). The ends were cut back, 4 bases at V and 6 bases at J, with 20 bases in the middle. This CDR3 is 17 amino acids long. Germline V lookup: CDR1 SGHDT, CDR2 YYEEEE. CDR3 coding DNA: TGTGCCAGCAGCCTCCAGGGCCGGGGCCTAGCGGCCAACGTCCTGACTTTC. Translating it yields CASSLQGRGLAANVLTF.

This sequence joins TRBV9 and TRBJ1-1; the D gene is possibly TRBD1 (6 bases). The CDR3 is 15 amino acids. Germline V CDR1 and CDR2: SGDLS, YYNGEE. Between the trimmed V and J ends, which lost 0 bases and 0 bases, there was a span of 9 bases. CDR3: CASSVDQGMNTEAFF. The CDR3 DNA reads TGTGCCAGCAGCGTAGACCAGGGGATGAACACTGAAGCTTTCTTT.

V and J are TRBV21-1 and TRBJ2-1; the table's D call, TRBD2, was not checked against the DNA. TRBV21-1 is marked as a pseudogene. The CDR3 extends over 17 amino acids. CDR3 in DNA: TGTGCCAGCAGCAAAGAGACTAGCGGAGTTGGTTATAATGAGCAGTTCTTC. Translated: CASSKETSGVGYNEQFF.